This paragraph covers one T cell receptor beta chain sequence. Blood was sampled at baseline, cycle 4 day 1, and cycle 7 day 1. These data originate in a study of OX40 agonist ivuxolimab in advanced cancers. Across the whole study: Two patients with cutaneous melanoma and one with hepatocellular carcinoma, three in total, showed partial responses.

Profiling relied on immunoSEQ multiplex PCR, and the TCRdb table lists in-frame clones only, not all of them. The data show around 60,000 clones, 90% to 95% seen once. Sample: CD4+ or CD8+ T cells sorted from blood, taken in a trial of the OX40 agonist ivuxolimab. This clonotype was sampled from an adult with an advanced solid tumor such as melanoma, head and neck, liver or kidney cancer.

The CDR3 nucleotides read TGTGCCAGCAGTGAAGTACAGGGGGGCGAGCAGTACTTC. Its protein product is CASSEVQGGEQYF. The V call is TRBV2, the J call TRBJ2-7; 8 bases map to TRBD1. Unmatched junction bases numbered 2, after V lost 1 base and J lost 6 bases. The CDR3 sequence is 13 residues long. Germline lookup yields CDR1 SNHLY and CDR2 FYNNEI. The variable domain in full, completed from reference TRBV2 and TRBJ2-7, reads EPEVTQTPSHQVTQMGQEVILRCVPISNHLYFYWYRQILGQKVEFLVSFYNNEISEKSEIFDDQFSVERPDGSNFTLKIRSTKLEDSAMYFCASSEVQGGEQYFGPGTRLTVT.